The TCR beta chain under discussion was sequenced for a study of OX40 agonist ivuxolimab in advanced cancers. Study overall: At 0.01 to 10 mg/kg, ivuxolimab was administered intravenously to patients every 2 weeks.

Deletions cut 2 bases from V and 5 bases from J, with 13 bases between. The CDR3 has 15 amino acids. Germline CDR1 MDHEN, CDR2 SYDVKM. Generated by immunoSEQ multiplex PCR, the TCRdb table keeps only in-frame clones and is missing some. In the table there are more than 60,000 clones, over 80% of which are singletons. Whole-study results and caveats: No determination was made of the antigen specificity of the expanded peripheral T cells. Partly responding patients at 0.1-3.0 mg/kg showed some of the smallest clonal expansion.

Worth noting for this clone: Antigen: not known.

This receptor was obtained from an adult with an advanced solid tumor such as melanoma, head and neck, liver or kidney cancer. The J gene is TRBJ1-5, the V gene TRBV28; tentatively, D is TRBD1 (6 bases). The material was CD4+ or CD8+ T cells sorted from blood, obtained in a trial of the OX40 agonist ivuxolimab. This chain's CDR3 is CASSLGGGAYQPQHF. Written as DNA, the CDR3 is TGTGCCAGCAGTTTAGGGGGGGGCGCATATCAGCCCCAGCATTTT.